This T cell receptor (beta chain) derives from a study of T cell responses to AZD1222 COVID-19 vaccine. Method: immunoSEQ multiplex PCR; TCRdb's copy keeps in-frame clones and lacks some. The table lists about 35,000 clones, around 86% of them singletons, with approximately 10% in the top ten. The CDR3 is 11 residues long. Details on this clone: Its antigen is still unknown. An end of the junction differs from the germline gene, which may be a read error.

Regarding the study as a whole: No repertoire was sampled before or during the peak T cell response, only after it. Clonal diversity was possibly underestimated, and the donors were mostly white British, with more females.

The V gene is TRBV23-1, the J gene TRBJ2-7; D is unresolved. Being an ORF, TRBV23-1 has a function that is uncertain. The receptor's source is an adult who received the AZD1222 COVID-19 vaccine. Source: peripheral blood, taken 28 days after the second AZD1222 dose. The CDR3 region has the DNA TGCGCCAGCAGACAATCCTACGAGCAGTACTTC. Amino acids: CASRQSYEQYF.